Listed below are T cell receptor beta chains from one sample, sequenced in a study of Graves' ophthalmopathy and Graves' hyperthyroidism. TCRdb redid the calling of the multiplex PCR reads with MiXCR, one entry per CDR3 protein. In the table there are roughly 1.1 million distinct CDR3 sequences, roughly 35% of which are singletons. Specimen: peripheral blood or thyroid tissue (not recorded which). These receptors all stem from an adult man with Graves' hyperthyroidism. Each CDR3 is given with its conserved first and last residue. The D gene is left open where the match is weak. Rows may omit the clone size; those that give it use once, few, many or a size class.

>TRBJ2-7|TRBV15|many|TRBD2|17
CATSRDRWTSENYEQYF
TGTGCCACCAGCAGAGATCGATGGACTAGCGAAAACTACGAGCAGTACTTC
>TRBJ1-5|TRBV30|few|TRBD1|14
CAWGRDRANQPQHF
TGTGCCTGGGGCCGGGACAGGGCAAATCAGCCCCAGCATTTT
>TRBJ1-2|TRBV2|many|.|16
CASSEAGAFANYGYTF
TGTGCCAGCAGTGAGGCCGGGGCATTCGCTAACTATGGCTACACCTTC
>TRBJ2-7|TRBV20-1|.|.|14
CSARDLRDNYEQYF
TGCAGTGCTAGAGATTTACGGGACAATTACGAGCAGTACTTC
>TRBJ1-6|TRBV12-3/TRBV12-4|.|.|16
CASSLDQGGYNSPLHF
TGTGCCAGCAGTTTAGATCAGGGTGGTTATAATTCACCCCTCCACTTT
>TRBJ1-6|TRBV10-3|many|.|15
CAISVGSGAGSPLHF
TGTGCCATCAGTGTTGGGTCAGGGGCTGGTTCACCCCTCCACTTT
>TRBJ1-2|TRBV4-1|many|TRBD1|15
CASSQVIRTGVGYTF
TGCGCCAGCAGCCAAGTTATAAGGACAGGCGTTGGCTACACCTTC
>TRBJ1-1|TRBV12-3/TRBV12-4|.|TRBD1|17
CASSLRLTGEMSTEAFF
TGTGCCAGCAGTTTAAGGCTGACAGGGGAGATGAGCACTGAAGCTTTCTTT
>TRBJ1-2|TRBV10-2|few|.|17
CASTRREGKMKNYGYTF
TGCGCCAGCACTAGACGGGAAGGGAAAATGAAAAACTATGGCTACACCTTC
>TRBJ2-5|TRBV15|.|.|15
CATSSREQAQETQYF
TGTGCCACCAGCAGTCGGGAACAGGCCCAAGAGACCCAGTACTTC
>TRBJ2-7|TRBV2|.|TRBD1|14
CASRLGTGNYEQYF
TGTGCCAGCAGATTGGGGACAGGGAACTACGAGCAGTACTTC
>TRBJ2-5|TRBV20-1|.|.|14
CSAAQPGAQETQYF
TGCAGTGCTGCTCAACCGGGGGCCCAAGAGACCCAGTACTTC
>TRBJ1-3|TRBV25-1|.|.|12
CASSGRQNTIYF
TGTGCCAGCAGTGGGAGGCAGAACACCATATATTTT
>TRBJ2-7|TRBV29-1|.|TRBD1|11
CSGGTAVEQYF
TGCAGCGGTGGGACAGCTGTCGAGCAGTACTTC
>TRBJ1-5|TRBV20-1|few|.|15
CSARGPRSGNQPQHF
TGCAGTGCTAGGGGCCCCCGAAGCGGCAATCAGCCCCAGCATTTT
>TRBJ1-1|TRBV25-1|many|.|17
CASSESQGNYRDTEAFF
TGTGCCAGCAGTGAATCCCAGGGAAATTATCGGGACACTGAAGCTTTCTTT
>TRBJ1-5|TRBV12-3/TRBV12-4|.|TRBD1|14
CASSLQGGNQPRHF
TGTGCCAGCAGTCTACAGGGGGGCAATCAGCCCCGGCATTTT
>TRBJ2-5|TRBV20-1|few|.|14
CSATDRDFVETQYF
TGCAGTGCTACCGACCGGGACTTTGTGGAGACCCAGTACTTC
>TRBJ1-3|TRBV12-3/TRBV12-4|many|.|12
CASSYNENTIYF
TGTGCCAGCAGTTATAATGAAAACACCATATATTTT
>TRBJ1-2|TRBV10-3|many|.|15
CASSYPELGSVGYTF
TGTGCCAGCAGTTACCCGGAGCTTGGCAGTGTCGGCTACACCTTC
>TRBJ1-3|TRBV29-1|.|.|13
CSVWDGTGNTIYF
TGCAGCGTGTGGGACGGAACTGGAAACACCATATATTTT
>TRBJ1-1|TRBV2|many|TRBD1|15
CASSETGTGVTEAFF
TGTGCCAGCAGTGAGACCGGGACAGGGGTAACTGAAGCTTTCTTT
>TRBJ1-1|TRBV25-1|.|TRBD1|16
CASSDPRTGMNTEAFF
TGTGCCAGCAGCGACCCGCGGACAGGGATGAACACTGAAGCTTTCTTT
>TRBJ2-7|TRBV3-1|few|TRBD2|15
CASRGTSGSLYEQYF
TGTGCCAGCAGGGGGACTAGCGGGAGTTTATACGAGCAGTACTTC
>TRBJ2-5|TRBV7-8|many|.|14
CASSLDVLGETQYF
TGTGCCAGCAGCTTAGATGTTCTGGGAGAGACCCAGTACTTC
>TRBJ1-6|TRBV9|.|TRBD1|15
CASSRVDRVGSPLHF
TGTGCCAGCAGCCGGGTGGACAGGGTGGGTTCACCCCTCCACTTT
>TRBJ2-5|TRBV7-3|.|.|14
CASTDHRVQETQYF
TGCGCCAGCACCGACCACAGGGTCCAAGAGACCCAGTACTTC
>TRBJ1-2|TRBV12-3/TRBV12-4|.|.|12
CASSLERLGYTF
TGTGCCAGCAGTTTAGAAAGGTTGGGCTACACCTTC
>TRBJ2-7|TRBV10-3|.|TRBD1|13
CASPGTGSYEQYF
TGTGCCAGCCCAGGGACAGGGAGTTACGAGCAGTACTTC
>TRBJ1-5|TRBV15|.|TRBD1|17
CATSKPPGTARNQPQHF
TGTGCCACCAGCAAACCCCCCGGGACAGCCCGCAATCAGCCCCAGCATTTT
>TRBJ1-4|TRBV15|.|.|15
CATSRDWAANEKLFF
TGTGCCACCAGCAGAGATTGGGCAGCTAATGAAAAACTGTTTTTT
>TRBJ2-5|TRBV6-5|.|.|13
CASSYSSGGTQYF
TGTGCCAGCAGTTACTCGAGCGGCGGGACCCAGTACTTC
>TRBJ2-5|TRBV11-2|many|.|16
CASSLDGVGIQETQYF
TGTGCCAGCAGCTTAGATGGCGTCGGGATCCAAGAGACCCAGTACTTC
>TRBJ1-2|TRBV5-4|few|TRBD1|16
CASRNQGQGSNYGYTF
TGTGCCAGCAGAAACCAGGGACAGGGGTCGAACTATGGCTACACCTTC
>TRBJ1-5|TRBV10-3|many|.|14
CAIWGGGLHQPQHF
TGTGCCATTTGGGGCGGGGGGCTGCATCAGCCCCAGCATTTT
>TRBJ1-1|TRBV6-2/TRBV6-3|.|.|14
CASRRSGRNTEAFF
TGTGCCAGCAGGAGATCAGGGCGGAACACTGAAGCTTTCTTT
>TRBJ1-1|TRBV10-3|.|.|15
CAISNDPGFYTEAFF
TGTGCCATCAGTAACGATCCAGGGTTTTACACTGAAGCTTTCTTT
>TRBJ2-3|TRBV25-1|.|TRBD1|15
CASSLGQASGDTQYF
TGTGCCAGCAGTTTGGGACAGGCATCTGGAGATACGCAGTATTTT
>TRBJ2-7|TRBV19|.|.|15
CASSPLMGRNYEQYF
TGTGCCAGCAGCCCCCTAATGGGCAGAAACTACGAGCAGTACTTC
>TRBJ1-6|TRBV10-3|many|.|15
CASTKAGQNNSPLHF
TGTGCCTCAACGAAGGCCGGGCAGAACAATTCACCCCTCCACTTT
>TRBJ1-1|TRBV9|few|.|14
CASSPVGVNTEAFF
TGTGCCAGCAGCCCCGTCGGGGTGAACACTGAAGCTTTCTTT
>TRBJ1-6|TRBV7-9|.|.|15
CASTPILAAYSPLHF
TGTGCCAGCACCCCAATCCTCGCTGCCTATTCACCCCTCCACTTT
>TRBJ1-4|TRBV7-2|once|.|16
CASSFPAGSSCEKLFF
TGTGCCAGCAGCTTTCCGGCCGGGTCGTCGTGTGAAAAACTGTTTTTT
>TRBJ2-7|TRBV7-8|many|.|14
CASTTDIGSREQYF
TGTGCCAGCACCACTGACATAGGTTCTCGGGAGCAGTACTTC
>TRBJ2-7|TRBV5-1|many|.|14
CASSLVSIQGEQYF
TGCGCCAGCAGCTTGGTATCGATCCAGGGCGAGCAGTACTTC
>TRBJ1-1|TRBV5-1|many|.|14
CASSFYGGNTEAFF
TGCGCCAGCAGCTTCTACGGGGGGAACACTGAAGCTTTCTTT
>TRBJ2-3|TRBV29-1|.|.|15
CSVVVGGGRADTQYF
TGCAGCGTTGTTGTTGGTGGGGGCCGGGCAGATACGCAGTATTTT
>TRBJ2-7|TRBV5-1|many|.|15
CASSLVSLGSYEQYF
TGCGCCAGCAGCTTGGTGTCCCTAGGGAGCTACGAGCAGTACTTC
>TRBJ1-5|TRBV2|once|.|15
CASKTGVGDFQPQHF
TGTGCCAGCAAGACGGGGGTTGGTGATTTTCAGCCCCAGCATTTT
>TRBJ2-7|TRBV2|.|TRBD1|15
CASSEIDRGRDEQYF
TGTGCCAGCAGTGAAATTGACAGGGGAAGGGACGAGCAGTACTTC
>TRBJ1-2|TRBV24-1|.|.|14
CATSDLDLDYGYTF
TGTGCCACCAGTGATTTGGACCTCGACTATGGCTACACCTTC
>TRBJ1-3|TRBV20-1|many|TRBD1|16
CSARRDSAAGGNTIYF
TGCAGTGCTAGGCGGGACAGCGCAGCTGGAGGAAACACCATATATTTT